Listed below are T cell receptor delta chains from one sample, sequenced in a study of gamma-delta chains in newborns, infants, children. With CATT, TCRdb re-called clones from the reads. The table records over 2,000 delta-chain clones, approximately 1.5% of them present only once. The sequenced sample consisted of blood. Receptors originate from a child who was a newborn, infant or young child, either healthy, febrile or measles-vaccinated (not recorded which). Both conserved end residues are part of each CDR3. D genes are given only for firm matches. Where a row states a size, it is once, few, many or the class of an expanded clone; other rows omit it.

>TRDD3|TRDJ1|TRDV3|medium-sized
TGTGCCTCCCGAGACCCTACACAAAAACTTGGGGGATTCACCGATAAACTCATCTTT
CASRDPTQKLGGFTDKLIF
>TRDD3|TRDJ1|TRDV3|medium-sized
TGTGCCTTTATGTCGGGGGATACGGGATTCGGCGATAAACTCATCTTT
CAFMSGDTGFGDKLIF
>TRDD3|TRDJ1|TRDV3|medium-sized
TGTGCCTCTCTCTCCACTGGGGGATACGCGTACACCGATAAACTCATCTTT
CASLSTGGYAYTDKLIF
>-|TRDJ1|TRDV2|-
TGTGCCTGTGACCAGAGTACTGGGTACACCGATAAACTCATCTTT
CACDQSTGYTDKLIF
>TRDD3|TRDJ1|TRDV1|medium-sized
TGTGCTCTTGGGGACCAATCCTCCTTTTTTTACTGGGGGATACGCGGAACCGATAAACTCATCTTT
CALGDQSSFFYWGIRGTDKLIF
>-|TRDJ2|TRDV3|large
TGTGCCAAAGCTTGTCCACCCACTTTGACAGCACAACTCTTCTTT
CAKACPPTLTAQLFF
>-|TRDJ1|TRDV1|medium-sized
TGTGCTCTTGGGGAAGGATCGGGCCACTTCCTACATTCGGACTGGGGGTGGTACACCGATAAACTCATCTTT
CALGEGSGHFLHSDWGWYTDKLIF
>TRDD3|TRDJ1|TRDV1|large
TGTGCTCTTGGATTTTCCTACCGCCATGCTTGGGGGATACGAGTACACCTTAAACTCATCTTT
CALGFSYRHAWGIRVHLKLIF